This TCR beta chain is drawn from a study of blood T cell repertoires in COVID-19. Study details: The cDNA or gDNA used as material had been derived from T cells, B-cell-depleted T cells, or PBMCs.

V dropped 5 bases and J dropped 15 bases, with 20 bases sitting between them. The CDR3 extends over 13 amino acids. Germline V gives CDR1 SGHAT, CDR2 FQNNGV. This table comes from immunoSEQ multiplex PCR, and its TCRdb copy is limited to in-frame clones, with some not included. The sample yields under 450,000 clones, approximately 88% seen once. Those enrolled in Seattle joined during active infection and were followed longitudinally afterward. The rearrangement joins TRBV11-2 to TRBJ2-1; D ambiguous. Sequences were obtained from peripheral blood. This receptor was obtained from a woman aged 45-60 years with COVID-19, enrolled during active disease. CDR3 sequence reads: CASSPSDSIIRFF. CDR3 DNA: TGTGCCAGCAGCCCGAGTGATTCGATCATTAGGTTCTTC.